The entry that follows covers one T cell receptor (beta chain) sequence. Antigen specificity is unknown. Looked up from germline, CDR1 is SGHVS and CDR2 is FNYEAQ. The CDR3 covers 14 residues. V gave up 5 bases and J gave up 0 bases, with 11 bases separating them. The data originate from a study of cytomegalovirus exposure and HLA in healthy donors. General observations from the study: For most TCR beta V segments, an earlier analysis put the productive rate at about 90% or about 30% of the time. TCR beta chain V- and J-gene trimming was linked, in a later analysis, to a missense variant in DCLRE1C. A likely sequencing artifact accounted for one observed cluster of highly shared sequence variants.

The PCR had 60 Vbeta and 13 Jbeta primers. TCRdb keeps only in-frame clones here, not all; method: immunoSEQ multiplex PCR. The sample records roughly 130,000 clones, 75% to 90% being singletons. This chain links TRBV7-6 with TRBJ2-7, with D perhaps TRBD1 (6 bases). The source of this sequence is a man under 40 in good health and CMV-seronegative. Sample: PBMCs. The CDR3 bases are TGTGCCAGCAGCCCGACAGGCAGCTCCTACGAGCAGTACTTC. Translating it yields CASSPTGSSYEQYF. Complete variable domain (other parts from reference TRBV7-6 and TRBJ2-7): GAGVSQSPRYKVTKRGQDVALRCDPISGHVSLYWYRQALGQGPEFLTYFNYEAQQDKSGLPNDRFSAERPEGSISTLTIQRTEQRDSAMYRCASSPTGSSYEQYFGPGTRLTVT.